Detailed here is one T cell receptor beta chain. This clone has more than one count but fewer than ten. The antigen it recognizes is unknown. No clone much larger than this one lies a single base away; base qualities are absent. This specimen comes from a study of blood T cell repertoires in COVID-19 (dated by TCRdb to between 2020 and 2021). For the wider study: Samples from collaborators originated in the United States, Italy and Spain and spanned both the acute and convalescent phases of COVID-19. The prospective study material was composed of cDNA or gDNA derived from T cells, B-cell-depleted T cells, or PBMCs. Deeply sampled blood TCRbeta repertoires from subjects exposed to, actively infected with, or recovered from COVID-19 were included in the dataset. A freely available public database, intended as a resource for researchers studying the immune response to SARS-CoV-2, is where the repertoires were released. Samples were obtained from the ongoing ImmuneRACE study (first 160 participants) and from some 1,200 subjects provided by 6 global collaborators. Nearly every sample came with metadata listing a de-identified subject ID, COVID-19 status, age in years and sex. Where available, HLA class I and class II types were obtained from metadata supplied by the sample provider rather than from assay-based typing.

TCRbeta CDR3 regions were amplified from genomic DNA using the immunoSEQ Assay, a bias-controlled multiplex PCR. The published analysis was carried out like this. Nucleated cell counts per sample were estimated from amplification of reference gene primers within the assay. To quantify the absolute abundance of each unique TCRbeta CDR3 rearrangement, sequence reads were collapsed and filtered. For each sample, productive Simpson clonality was calculated as the square root of Simpson's diversity index across productive rearrangements. TCRdb obtained this table from immuneACCESS and retained in-frame rearrangements with V and J assigned. These tables miss some clones; where compared with another copy, unresolved V genes account for less than half of the shortfall, and the remainder is unexplained. That table gives V, J and clone size, and the DNA gave D and trimming. Within this sample are some 240,000 clones, with roughly 80% of them counted one time only. Around 7.3% of the sample is taken by the ten largest.

General conclusions and limits of the study: Clinical and demographic metadata were provided uncurated, with the amount varying by source and participant.

The CDR3 numbers 14 residues from cysteine through phenylalanine. The DNA shown is the 42-base CDR3, in frame from base 1. For this chain, trimming is 2 bases at the V end and 7 bases at the J end, and the number of junction bases without a gene match is 7. CDR1 and CDR2 were assigned from the germline V gene as SGDLS and YYNGEE. The collaborating institutions used their own protocols to collect whole blood in K2EDTA tubes. For TCRbeta analysis, collaborator samples were shipped as frozen whole blood, as isolated PBMCs, or as DNA extracted from either sample type. Material: peripheral blood. The V and J genes are TRBV9 and TRBJ1-2; TRBD1 aligns with 8 central bases. The clonotype comes from a woman aged 70-85 years with acute or convalescent COVID-19. Here the CDR3 is given as CASSVPGGESGYTF. The sequenced DNA: TGTGCCAGCAGCGTCCCAGGGGGCGAGAGTGGCTACACCTTC.